This TCR beta chain was documented in a study of blood T cell repertoires in COVID-19. Looking at the study overall: Spain, Italy and the United States supplied samples that represented acute and convalescent COVID-19. PBMCs, B-cell-depleted T cells, or T cells provided the cDNA or gDNA that made up the material.

How the authors handled the data: Amplification of reference gene primers provided the estimated nucleated cell counts. Sequenced by immunoSEQ multiplex PCR; TCRdb stores in-frame clones only, minus some. The D gene and trimming were derived from the DNA, and the V and J assignments and clone size from that table. In the table there are about 54,000 clones, around nine tenths of which are singletons. The germline CDR1 and CDR2 sequences are MNHNY and SVGAGI (reference sequence). This CDR3 region has 15 residues. The V gene end was trimmed by 7 bases and the J gene end by 7 bases; junction bases not matched to a gene: 5.

The receptor's source is a woman aged 40 to 55 with active COVID-19. Sequenced material: peripheral blood. The gene calls are TRBV6-6 and TRBJ2-1, with TRBD2 matching over 15 bases. In DNA, the CDR3 is TGTGCCAGCACCGGGACTAGCGGGGGGAAGAATGAGCAGTTCTTC. Protein: CASTGTSGGKNEQFF.